Listed below are T cell receptor beta chains from one sample, sequenced in a study of OX40 agonist ivuxolimab in advanced cancers. Here immunoSEQ multiplex PCR was the method, and the copy in TCRdb shows in-frame clones only, minus some. This sample yields about 70,000 clones, of which roughly 88% are seen a single time; 8% to 10% belongs to the top ten. The sequenced sample was CD4+ or CD8+ T cells sorted from blood, obtained in a trial of the OX40 agonist ivuxolimab. The receptors derive from an adult with an advanced solid tumor such as melanoma, head and neck, liver or kidney cancer. The CDR3 runs from the conserved cysteine through the conserved F or W. A D gene is named only where the DNA matches it firmly. Rows give clone size only sometimes, using once, few, many, or a class for an expanded clone.

j_gene,d_gene,abundance,v_gene,CDR3nt,CDR3aa
TRBJ1-2,-,-,TRBV7-2,TGTGCCAGCAACCTCCGGGACTCCGGGGGCTACACCTTC,CASNLRDSGGYTF
TRBJ1-1,-,-,TRBV6-1,TGTGCCACCCTTCTGAACACTGAAGCTTTCTTT,CATLLNTEAFF
TRBJ2-5,TRBD1,-,TRBV7-7,TGTGCTATACTACAGGGGGCTGGGGAGACCCAGTACTTC,CAILQGAGETQYF
TRBJ1-5,-,-,TRBV5-6,TGTGCCAGCAGCTTGCCAGATGGGGGGCCCCAGCATTTT,CASSLPDGGPQHF
TRBJ2-7,-,-,TRBV5-6,TGTGCCAGCAGCCTCGGGTCCATCTACGAGCAGTACTTC,CASSLGSIYEQYF
TRBJ1-5,-,-,TRBV30,TGTGCCTGGAGTCCCGGGACTCATAGCAATCAGCCCCAGCATTTT,CAWSPGTHSNQPQHF
TRBJ1-4,TRBD1,-,TRBV7-2,TGTGCCAGCAGCTCTTCCCCCCCAGGGACAGGGAATGAAAAACTGTTTTTT,CASSSSPPGTGNEKLFF
TRBJ2-3,TRBD2,-,TRBV6-5,TGTGCCAGCAGTTACTCCCCGGGGGGGAGCACAGATACGCAGTATTTT,CASSYSPGGSTDTQYF
TRBJ2-3,TRBD2,-,TRBV4-1,TGCGCCAGCAGCCAACCGGGACTAGCGGGGGGCCAAACTAGCACAGATACGCAGTATTTT,CASSQPGLAGGQTSTDTQYF
TRBJ2-2,TRBD1,once,TRBV11-3,TGTGCCAGCAGCTTAGGGGCCGGACAGGGAAGCACCGGGGAGCTGTTTTTT,CASSLGAGQGSTGELFF
TRBJ2-7,-,few,TRBV28,TGTGCCAGCAGTTCCCCCAGGGACGAGCAGTACTTC,CASSSPRDEQYF
TRBJ2-7,-,-,TRBV4-1,TGCGCCAGCAGCCAAGTTATCACCGCAGGCTACGAGCAGTACTTC,CASSQVITAGYEQYF